What follows are 18 T cell receptor beta chains derived from one specimen sequenced in a study of cytomegalovirus exposure and HLA in healthy donors. Data came from immunoSEQ multiplex PCR; TCRdb stores just in-frame clones and leaves some out. The sample has 300,000 to 350,000 clones; roughly 87% are singletons. Sequencing was carried out using PBMCs. Receptors were obtained from a man younger than 40 in good health and CMV-seronegative.

The chain combines TRBV10-1 with TRBJ2-3, with 13 bases matching TRBD2. Germline V CDR1 and CDR2: WNHNN, SYGVQD (reference sequence). The J segment lost 4 bases and the V segment lost 3 bases, leaving 1 base of the junction unmatched. CDR3 length: 15 amino acids. The CDR3 spells CASSEGTSGADTQYF. CDR3 DNA: TGCGCCAGCAGTGAAGGGACTAGCGGGGCAGATACGCAGTATTTT.

The J gene is TRBJ2-3, the V gene TRBV7-2; D not resolved. Germline CDR1 and CDR2: SGHTA and FQGNSA. The V gene lost 1 base and the J gene lost 3 bases, with 14 bases spanning the gap. This CDR3 contains 16 residues. This chain's CDR3 is CASSLVWMEWTDTQYF. The CDR3 DNA reads as TGTGCCAGCAGCTTAGTCTGGATGGAGTGGACAGATACGCAGTATTTT.

This chain joins TRBV7-9 and TRBJ2-5, with TRBD2 matching 9 bases. The CDR3 length is 15 residues. Germline V gene sequence: CDR1 SEHNR, CDR2 FQNEAQ (reference sequence). V shed 2 bases and J 3 bases; nucleotides not matched to a gene: 4. Here the CDR3 reads CASSLPPSGEETQYF. CDR3 bases: TGTGCCAGCAGCTTACCCCCTAGCGGGGAAGAGACCCAGTACTTC.

This chain joins TRBV7-9 and TRBJ1-4; no clear D gene. Trimming removed 4 bases at V and 5 bases at J, with 14 bases between. Germline V CDR1 and CDR2: SEHNR, FQNEAQ (reference sequence). CDR3 length: 15 amino acids. CDR3 residues: CASSYEKNTNEKLFF. The CDR3 DNA reads TGTGCCAGCAGCTACGAAAAGAACACCAATGAAAAACTGTTTTTT. The full variable domain, completed using reference TRBV7-9 and TRBJ1-4, is DTGVSQNPRHKITKRGQNVTFRCDPISEHNRLYWYRQTLGQGPEFLTYFQNEAQLEKSRLLSDRFSAERPKGSFSTLEIQRTEQGDSAMYLCASSYEKNTNEKLFFGSGTQLSVL.

The chain carries TRBV15 and TRBJ2-1, with TRBD2 matching over 8 bases. Germline trimming cut 3 bases from V and 2 bases from J; bases unmatched to any gene: 3. In germline, CDR1 is LNHNV, CDR2 YYDKDF (reference sequence). The CDR3 spans 15 residues. CDR3 sequence: CATSSQRGPYNEQFF. CDR3 in DNA: TGTGCCACCAGCAGTCAGCGGGGGCCCTACAATGAGCAGTTCTTC. The whole variable domain, remainder taken from reference TRBV15 and TRBJ2-1, is DAMVIQNPRYQVTQFGKPVTLSCSQTLNHNVMYWYQQKSSQAPKLLFHYYDKDFNNEADTPDNFQSRRPNTSFCFLDIRSPGLGDTAMYLCATSSQRGPYNEQFFGPGTRLTVL.

J is TRBJ2-2 and V is TRBV28, with 9 bases lining up with TRBD2. V gave up 4 bases and J gave up 4 bases; unmatched junction bases: 4. The CDR3 runs 15 residues. Germline V gene sequence: CDR1 MDHEN, CDR2 SYDVKM. The CDR3 region is CASSYSGGGTGELFF. The CDR3 DNA is TGTGCCAGCAGTTATAGCGGGGGCGGCACCGGGGAGCTGTTTTTT.

V gene TRBV19 combines with J gene TRBJ1-4; D might be TRBD1 (5 bases). The germline V and J ends were trimmed by 4 bases and 9 bases, with 12 bases remaining between them. This CDR3 spans 13 amino acids. Germline V gives CDR1 LNHDA, CDR2 SQIVND (reference sequence). CDR3 protein: CASSSQGIKKLFF. Written as DNA, the CDR3 is TGTGCCAGTAGTAGCCAGGGTATAAAAAAACTGTTTTTT.

The table lists this clone with a few counts. The J gene is TRBJ1-2, the V gene TRBV18; TRBD1 agrees at 9 bases. This CDR3 spans 15 amino acids. CDR1 and CDR2 from the germline V gene are KGHSH and LQKENI. V lost 5 bases, J lost 4 bases, and 8 bases stayed unmatched. For the CDR3, the DNA is TGTGCCAGCTCAACGGCGGGACAGGGAATCTATGGCTACACCTTC. It encodes CASSTAGQGIYGYTF.

V is TRBV5-1 and J is TRBJ2-7; 7 bases are a match to TRBD2. Germline CDR1 is SGHRS and CDR2 is YFSETQ. CDR3 length equals 13 residues. J lost 7 bases, V lost 2 bases, and 6 bases had no gene match. The CDR3 bases are TGCGCCAGCAGCTTAGCGGGATCCCTAGAGCAGTACTTC. Its protein is CASSLAGSLEQYF.

In the case of this clone: The same CDR3 can be traced to other DNA sequences in this sample. The chain has TRBV27 and TRBJ2-7; 10 bases are shared with TRBD1. CDR3 length equals 14 residues. J gave up 4 bases and V 2 bases, and 2 bases lay outside the gene matches. The germline V gene encodes CDR1 MNHEY and CDR2 SMNVEV (reference sequence). CDR3 nucleotide sequence: TGTGCCAGCAGTTTAGGGACAGGGGTTTACGAGCAGTACTTC. This translates into CASSLGTGVYEQYF.

The chain is built from TRBV18 and TRBJ2-7; D is undetermined. The CDR3 is made up of 12 amino acids. Germline assignment: CDR1 KGHSH and CDR2 LQKENI. Trimming pared 4 bases from V and 5 bases from J, leaving 9 bases between. The CDR3 coding sequence is TGTGCCAGCTCACATTCCAATCACGAGCAGTACTTC. As protein: CASSHSNHEQYF.

This chain links TRBV11-2 with TRBJ1-1; 9 positions match TRBD1. The CDR3 loop spans 18 amino acids. V dropped 5 bases and J dropped 6; count of bases not matched to a gene: 19. Germline-derived CDR1 and CDR2 are SGHAT and FQNNGV. The CDR3 here is CASSLGPPLGQGNAEAFF. DNA for the CDR3: TGTGCCAGCAGCCTTGGGCCTCCCCTGGGACAGGGTAACGCTGAAGCTTTCTTT.

The chain is built from TRBV6-1 and TRBJ1-2; 8 nucleotides align to TRBD1. CDR1 is MNHNS and CDR2 is SASEGT in the germline V gene. The CDR3 covers 12 residues. V was pared by 6 bases and J by 7 bases, with 4 bases of the junction left unmatched. CDR3: CASRRTGLGYTF. The DNA of the CDR3 is TGTGCCAGCAGACGGACAGGGCTTGGCTACACCTTC.

The chain uses TRBV13 and TRBJ2-1; 7 bases align to TRBD1. Trimming cost V 5 bases and J 4 bases; bases outside gene matches: 14. The germline V gene encodes CDR1 PRHDT and CDR2 FYEKMQ (reference sequence). CDR3 length: 17 amino acids. The CDR3 region is CASSPPITGESYNEQFF. CDR3 DNA: TGTGCCAGCAGCCCCCCAATTACAGGGGAATCGTACAATGAGCAGTTCTTC.

The gene calls are TRBV5-1 and TRBJ2-1, with 8 bases lining up with TRBD1. Germline V CDR1 and CDR2: SGHRS, YFSETQ. CDR3 size: 11 residues. V dropped 4 bases and J dropped 14; count of bases not matched to a gene: 5. The CDR3: CASSETGGKFF. DNA for the CDR3: TGCGCCAGCAGCGAAACAGGGGGAAAGTTCTTC.

V usage is TRBV7-8 and J usage is TRBJ1-1; the match to TRBD1 covers 7 bases. The CDR3 has 15 amino acids. The germline V gene encodes CDR1 SGHVS and CDR2 FQNEAQ. V shed 1 base and J 2 bases; nucleotides not matched to a gene: 4. The DNA for the CDR3 is TGTGCCAGCAGCTTAGTCCCAGGGGGAAACACTGAAGCTTTCTTT. Its protein product is CASSLVPGGNTEAFF.

The V gene is TRBV29-1, the J gene TRBJ2-7, with 12 bases matching TRBD2. The germline V gene encodes CDR1 SQVTM and CDR2 ANQGSEA. V lost 7 bases to trimming and J lost 0 bases; unmatched junction nucleotides: 7. This CDR3 spans 15 amino acids. CDR3 DNA: TGCAGCGCATGGACTAGCGGGACCGTCTCCTACGAGCAGTACTTC. Translating gives CSAWTSGTVSYEQYF.

V is TRBV11-2 and J is TRBJ1-1, with D possibly being TRBD1 (6 bases). Germline loops: CDR1 SGHAT, CDR2 FQNNGV. This CDR3 region has 16 residues. Deletions cut 2 bases from V and 3 bases from J, with 16 bases between. CDR3 sequence: CASSLILGRGYTEAFF. The CDR3 DNA sequence: TGTGCCAGCAGCTTAATTCTCGGCAGGGGTTACACTGAAGCTTTCTTT.